These T cell receptor beta chains were read from a single sample in a study of blood T cell repertoires in COVID-19. Method: immunoSEQ multiplex PCR; TCRdb's copy keeps in-frame clones and lacks some. The sample includes about 260,000 clones, roughly nine tenths of them seen just once. Sample: PBMCs or T cells enriched from blood (not recorded which). All receptors come from a woman younger than 30 who had recovered from COVID-19. Each CDR3 is given with its conserved first and last residue. D genes are given only for firm matches. For some rows the clone size is stated as once, few or many, or as a class when expanded; others skip it.

v_call	j_call	clone_size	d_call	cdr3_aa	cdr3_nt
TRBV7-9	TRBJ1-2	NA	TRBD1	CASSSGTGGNYGYTF	TGTGCCAGCAGCTCCGGGACAGGGGGAAACTATGGCTACACCTTC
TRBV13	TRBJ1-5	NA	NA	CASSFSRGPQHF	TGTGCCAGCAGCTTTAGCCGGGGGCCCCAGCATTTT
TRBV7-3	TRBJ1-5	NA	TRBD1	CASSLTPLLTGGGQPQHF	TGTGCCAGCAGCTTAACTCCCCTTTTGACAGGGGGCGGTCAGCCCCAGCATTTT
TRBV5-8	TRBJ1-4	NA	NA	CASSLGSAGPNEKLFF	TGTGCCAGCAGCTTGGGGTCCGCAGGGCCGAATGAAAAACTGTTTTTT
TRBV7-9	TRBJ1-1	NA	NA	CASSRDRVNTEAFF	TGTGCCAGCAGCCGAGACAGAGTGAACACTGAAGCTTTCTTT
TRBV24-1	TRBJ1-5	NA	NA	CATSGTADQPQHF	TGTGCCACCAGTGGCACTGCTGATCAGCCCCAGCATTTT
TRBV7-9	TRBJ1-1	NA	TRBD1	CASSPWTGRPNTEAFF	TGTGCCAGCAGCCCCTGGACAGGAAGGCCGAACACTGAAGCTTTCTTT
TRBV5-5	TRBJ2-5	NA	NA	CASSPPGGTGPQTQYF	TGTGCCAGCAGCCCTCCGGGTGGCACAGGGCCGCAGACCCAGTACTTC
TRBV11-2	TRBJ1-1	NA	TRBD1	CASSKTGGYGDTEAFF	TGTGCCAGCAGCAAAACAGGGGGATACGGAGACACTGAAGCTTTCTTT
TRBV10-3	TRBJ2-1	NA	NA	CAISDLNEQFF	TGTGCCATCAGTGACCTCAATGAGCAGTTCTTC
TRBV6-4	TRBJ2-1	NA	TRBD2	CASSKASSGVTLGSYNEQFF	TGTGCCAGCTCCAAAGCGTCTAGCGGGGTGACCTTGGGCTCCTACAATGAGCAGTTCTTC
TRBV27	TRBJ2-4	NA	NA	CASSLTTGGNIQYF	TGTGCCAGCAGTTTAACTACGGGTGGGAACATTCAGTACTTC
TRBV9	TRBJ2-1	NA	TRBD2	CASSVAPSGAYNEQFF	TGTGCCAGCAGCGTAGCCCCCAGCGGGGCATACAATGAGCAGTTCTTC
TRBV7-9	TRBJ2-1	once	TRBD1	CASSAGRQGALNEQFF	TGTGCCAGCAGCGCAGGCCGACAGGGGGCCCTCAATGAGCAGTTCTTC
TRBV4-2	TRBJ2-5	NA	TRBD2	CASSQAFEAGGQETQYF	TGTGCCAGCAGCCAAGCTTTTGAGGCGGGGGGGCAAGAGACCCAGTACTTC
TRBV2	TRBJ2-5	NA	NA	CASSGVEGAIQETQYF	TGTGCCAGCAGTGGGGTTGAGGGCGCCATCCAAGAGACCCAGTACTTC
TRBV6-6	TRBJ1-5	NA	TRBD1	CASSYSGQGNQPQHF	TGTGCCAGCAGTTACTCGGGACAGGGGAATCAGCCCCAGCATTTT
TRBV15	TRBJ1-2	NA	NA	CATSRVGGEGYGYTF	TGTGCCACCAGCAGAGTGGGGGGAGAGGGCTATGGCTACACCTTC
TRBV20-1	TRBJ1-5	NA	NA	CSASKLRDYNQPQHF	TGCAGTGCTAGTAAACTCCGGGACTACAATCAGCCCCAGCATTTT
TRBV7-9	TRBJ1-2	once	TRBD1	CASSPAGQNYGYTF	TGTGCCAGCAGCCCGGCGGGACAGAACTATGGCTACACCTTC
TRBV2	TRBJ1-2	NA	NA	CASSLRTGGYTF	TGTGCCAGCAGTCTTCGGACTGGCGGCTACACCTTC
TRBV20-1	TRBJ2-7	NA	TRBD2	CSASLRAGGGLEQYF	TGCAGTGCTAGTCTCCGCGCGGGGGGAGGGCTTGAGCAGTACTTC
TRBV9	TRBJ2-1	NA	NA	CASSVATGVDEQFF	TGTGCCAGCAGCGTAGCAACGGGGGTGGATGAGCAGTTCTTC